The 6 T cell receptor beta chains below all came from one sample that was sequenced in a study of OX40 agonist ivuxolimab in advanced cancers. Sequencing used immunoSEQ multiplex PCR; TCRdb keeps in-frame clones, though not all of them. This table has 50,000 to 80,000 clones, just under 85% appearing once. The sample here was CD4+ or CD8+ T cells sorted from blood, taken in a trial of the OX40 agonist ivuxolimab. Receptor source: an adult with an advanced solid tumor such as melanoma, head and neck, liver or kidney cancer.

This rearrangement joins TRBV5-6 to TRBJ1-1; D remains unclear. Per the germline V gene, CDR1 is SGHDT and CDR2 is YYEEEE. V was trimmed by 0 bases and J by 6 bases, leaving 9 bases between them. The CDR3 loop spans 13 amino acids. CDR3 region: CASSLEQTAEAFF. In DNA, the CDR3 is TGTGCCAGCAGCTTGGAACAAACCGCTGAAGCTTTCTTT.

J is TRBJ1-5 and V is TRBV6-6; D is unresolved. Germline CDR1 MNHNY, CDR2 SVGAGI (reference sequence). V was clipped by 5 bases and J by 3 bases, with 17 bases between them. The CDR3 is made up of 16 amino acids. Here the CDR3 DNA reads TGTGCCAGCAGTCAAATTTTAACCAGGAACAATCAGCCCCAGCATTTT. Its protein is CASSQILTRNNQPQHF.

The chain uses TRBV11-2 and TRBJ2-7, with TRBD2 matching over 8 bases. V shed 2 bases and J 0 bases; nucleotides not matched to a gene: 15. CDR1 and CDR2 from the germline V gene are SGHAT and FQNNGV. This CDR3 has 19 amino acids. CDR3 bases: TGTGCCAGCAGCTTACACTTCCCGGGAGGGCGAGGAAGCTCCTACGAGCAGTACTTC. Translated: CASSLHFPGGRGSSYEQYF.

This chain's CDR3 is CASKYGGSYNEQFF. In nucleotides, the CDR3 is TGTGCCAGCAAGTATGGGGGCTCCTACAATGAGCAGTTCTTC. The rearrangement joins TRBV5-4 to TRBJ2-1; D possibly uses TRBD1 or TRBD2 (5 bases each). Germline CDR1 and CDR2: SGHNT and YYREEE (reference sequence). The CDR3 is 14 amino acids. V was trimmed by 6 bases and J by 0 bases, leaving 10 bases between them. Combining the CDR3 with reference TRBV5-4 and TRBJ2-1 gives the whole variable domain ETGVTQSPTHLIKTRGQQVTLRCSSQSGHNTVSWYQQALGQGPQFIFQYYREEENGRGNFPPRFSGLQFPNYSSELNVNALELDDSALYLCASKYGGSYNEQFFGPGTRLTVL.

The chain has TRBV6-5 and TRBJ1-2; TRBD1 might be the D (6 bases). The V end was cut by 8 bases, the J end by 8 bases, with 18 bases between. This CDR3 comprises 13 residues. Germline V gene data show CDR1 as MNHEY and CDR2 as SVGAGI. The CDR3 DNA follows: TGTGCCAGCCCCAATTGGGGGGCGCGGGGCTACACCTTC. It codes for CASPNWGARGYTF.

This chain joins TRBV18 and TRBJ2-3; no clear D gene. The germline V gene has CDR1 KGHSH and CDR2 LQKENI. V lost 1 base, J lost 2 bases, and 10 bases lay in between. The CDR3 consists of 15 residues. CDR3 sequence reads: CASSPLKGSTDTQYF. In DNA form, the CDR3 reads TGTGCCAGCTCACCACTAAAGGGATCCACAGATACGCAGTATTTT.